The next 24 T cell receptor beta chains were all read from a single sample in a study of a mutant IDH1 vaccine in newly diagnosed glioma. Stated time point: baseline, week 1 (first vaccination visit). Noted treatment: pre-vaccination baseline after standard-of-care therapy. TCRdb keeps only in-frame clones here, not all; method: immunoSEQ multiplex PCR. There are roughly 68,000 clones in the sample; 70% to 80% occur only once, and 8.2% lies in the top ten. Material: PBMCs, obtained from a glioma patient treated with radiotherapy, temozolomide or both. The origin of the receptors is a man over 45 with glioma.

This chain connects TRBV2 to TRBJ1-5, with 7 nucleotides matching TRBD1. The CDR3 has 16 amino acids. J gave up 2 bases and V 3 bases, and 7 bases lay outside the gene matches. The V gene's germline CDR1 is SNHLY and CDR2 FYNNEI. This CDR3 is CASSDPQGNGNQPQHF. CDR3 DNA: TGTGCCAGCAGTGACCCACAGGGGAATGGCAATCAGCCCCAGCATTTT.

This clone was observed a handful of times. V is TRBV9 and J is TRBJ2-5, with TRBD1 identical over 9 bases. Germline-derived CDR1 and CDR2 are SGDLS and YYNGEE. The CDR3 runs to 16 residues. V gave up 4 bases and J gave up 1 base; unmatched junction bases: 8. CDR3 in amino acids: CASSFRDRGAQETQYF. The CDR3 DNA sequence: TGTGCCAGCAGCTTCCGAGACAGGGGGGCCCAAGAGACCCAGTACTTC.

The V gene is TRBV25-1, the J gene TRBJ1-6; 7 bases are shared with TRBD1. The germline gives CDR1 MGHDK, CDR2 SYGVNS. The V segment lost 5 bases and the J segment 10 bases; nucleotides outside the gene matches: 8. This CDR3 is 14 amino acids long. The CDR3 nucleotides are TGTGCCAGCAGTCCACAGGGGTTTCGATCACCCCTCCACTTT. Translating gives CASSPQGFRSPLHF.

The V gene is TRBV7-8, the J gene TRBJ1-1; D ambiguous. CDR3 length equals 14 residues. CDR1 is SGHVS, CDR2 FQNEAQ, per germline. The V end lost 3 bases, the J end lost 0 bases, and 8 bases lay between the germline ends. The CDR3 bases are TGTGCCAGCAGCTTCTCCCGGATGAACACTGAAGCTTTCTTT. This gives the protein CASSFSRMNTEAFF.

This clone was found once. This chain uses TRBV6-5 with TRBJ2-3, with TRBD1 matching 7 bases. Germline V gene lookup returns CDR1 MNHEY and CDR2 SVGAGI. With 6 bases clipped from V and 10 bases from J, the junction kept 7 bases outside the gene matches. This CDR3 has 12 amino acids. CDR3 DNA sequence: TGTGCCAGCAGCACGACAGGGTTCGCGCAGTATTTT. It specifies CASSTTGFAQYF.

The CDR3 spells CASSQPLVVKSYEQYF. CDR3 sequence (DNA): TGCGCCAGCAGTCAGCCTTTGGTGGTCAAATCCTACGAGCAGTACTTC. The chain has TRBV23-1 and TRBJ2-7, with no clear D. TRBV23-1 falls under the ORF class, with uncertain function. Trimming shortened V by 3 bases and J by 1 base, and 16 bases separated the two germline ends. The CDR3 runs 16 residues.

This clone was seen only a few times. V usage is TRBV19 and J usage is TRBJ1-5; TRBD1 matches 9 bases. V lost 3 bases to trimming and J lost 7 bases; unmatched junction nucleotides: 16. The length of the CDR3 is 18 residues. The germline CDR1 and CDR2 sequences are LNHDA and SQIVND (reference sequence). Here the CDR3 reads CASSMAPGQGKMGQPQHF. CDR3 DNA sequence: TGTGCCAGTAGTATGGCCCCGGGACAGGGCAAAATGGGACAGCCCCAGCATTTT.

As for this clone: Since a much larger clone is just one base distant, this may be a read error. J is TRBJ2-7 and V is TRBV7-9; D remains ambiguous. The CDR3 has 11 residues. The germline V and J ends were trimmed by 5 bases and 0 bases, with 2 bases remaining between them. Germline V gives CDR1 SEHNR, CDR2 FQNEAQ (reference sequence). The DNA for the CDR3 is TGTGCCAGCAGCGCCTCCTACGAGCAGTACTTC. Residues: CASSASYEQYF.

This CDR3 reads CASFGVRGGYTF. The CDR3 bases are TGTGCCAGCTTTGGTGTCAGGGGTGGCTACACCTTC. The J gene is TRBJ1-2, the V gene TRBV6-5; maybe TRBD1 (6 bases). V lost 8 bases and J 7 bases, leaving 14 bases between the germline ends. The CDR3 loop spans 12 amino acids. Germline V gene sequence: CDR1 MNHEY, CDR2 SVGAGI.

The rearrangement joins TRBV10-1 to TRBJ1-1; D perhaps matches TRBD1 (6 bases). V was cut by 4 bases and J by 1 base, with 7 bases left in between. The CDR3 has 13 residues. Germline CDR1 WNHNN, CDR2 SYGVQD (reference sequence). The chain's CDR3 is CASSATGNTEAFF. DNA of the CDR3: TGCGCCAGCAGTGCGACAGGGAACACTGAAGCTTTCTTT.

The rearrangement uses TRBV6-1 and TRBJ1-5, with D perhaps TRBD1 (6 bases). Germline lookup yields CDR1 MNHNS and CDR2 SASEGT. This CDR3 contains 13 residues. Trimming shortened V by 4 bases and J by 7 bases, and 11 bases separated the two germline ends. The CDR3 spells CASSARGEQPQHF. Here the CDR3 DNA reads TGTGCCAGCAGTGCCAGGGGTGAGCAGCCCCAGCATTTT.

This clone was seen a few times. The genes are TRBV7-9 and TRBJ1-2, with a weak D call TRBD1 (5 bases). Trimming removed 5 bases at V and 5 bases at J, with 12 bases between. CDR1 SEHNR and CDR2 FQNEAQ come from the germline V gene (reference sequence). The CDR3 is 13 residues long. In nucleotides, the CDR3 is TGTGCCAGCAGCGGTGGGACGGCTTATGGCTACACCTTC. Its translation is CASSGGTAYGYTF.

The CDR3 nucleotides are TGTGCCAGCAGCGTAGGAGATAGGGGATTCGACGAGCAGTACTTC. Translating gives CASSVGDRGFDEQYF. The genes are TRBV9 and TRBJ2-7; D may be TRBD1 (5 bases). V lost 0 bases and J 5 bases, leaving 15 bases between the germline ends. The CDR3 has 15 amino acids. The germline CDR1 and CDR2 sequences are SGDLS and YYNGEE.

The V call is TRBV11-3, the J call TRBJ2-2; D is ambiguous. The CDR3 sequence is 14 residues long. V lost 6 bases and J lost 0, with 8 bases in between. Germline CDR1 is SGHNT and CDR2 is YENEEA. The CDR3 region has the DNA TGTGCCAGCAGTCCGACTGCGAACACCGGGGAGCTGTTTTTT. Residues: CASSPTANTGELFF.

The chain recombines TRBV9 with TRBJ2-3, with D possibly matching TRBD1 (6 bases). V lost 3 bases, J lost 4 bases, and 9 bases lay in between. This CDR3 is built from 13 residues. The germline V gene has CDR1 SGDLS and CDR2 YYNGEE. The CDR3 is CASSDRVADTQYF. In DNA form, the CDR3 reads TGTGCCAGCAGCGACAGGGTCGCAGATACGCAGTATTTT.

The chain recombines TRBV7-8 with TRBJ2-3; 8 nucleotides align to TRBD2. The CDR3 runs to 17 residues. Germline V CDR1 and CDR2: SGHVS, FQNEAQ. The V gene end was trimmed by 5 bases and the J gene end by 0 bases; junction bases not matched to a gene: 10. The CDR3 region is CASSAGRVTYSTDTQYF. The CDR3 DNA reads as TGTGCCAGCAGCGCCGGGAGGGTGACTTATAGCACAGATACGCAGTATTTT.

The J gene is TRBJ2-3, the V gene TRBV2; TRBD1 might be the D (6 bases). The V gene's germline CDR1 is SNHLY and CDR2 FYNNEI. This CDR3 has 13 residues. With 10 bases removed from V and 3 bases from J, the gap between germline ends came to 14 bases. The CDR3 region is CATPEGGTDTQYF. CDR3 coding DNA: TGTGCCACCCCCGAAGGGGGTACAGATACGCAGTATTTT.

The V gene is TRBV7-2, the J gene TRBJ2-7; D is perhaps TRBD1 or TRBD2 (6 bases each). This CDR3 contains 13 residues. Trimming pared 5 bases from V and 3 bases from J, leaving 11 bases between. Germline CDR1 reads SGHTA; CDR2 reads FQGNSA. The CDR3 spells CASSRGHNYEQYF. The DNA of the CDR3 is TGTGCCAGCAGCCGGGGGCATAACTACGAGCAGTACTTC.

The chain is built from TRBV6-6 and TRBJ1-2; the match to TRBD1 covers 10 bases. The V segment lost 5 bases and the J segment 8 bases; nucleotides outside the gene matches: 5. The CDR3 has 13 amino acids. Germline V CDR1 and CDR2: MNHNY, SVGAGI (reference sequence). The DNA for the CDR3 is TGTGCCAGCAGTACGGGACAGGGGATCGGCTACACCTTC. It encodes CASSTGQGIGYTF.

The genes are TRBV5-1 and TRBJ1-5; no definite D call. Trimming took 0 bases from V and 2 from J, leaving 15 bases between them. Germline V lookup: CDR1 SGHRS, CDR2 YFSETQ. This CDR3 is 17 amino acids long. CDR3 nucleotide sequence: TGCGCCAGCAGCTTGGAGCCCCCCCGGGAGGGCAATCAGCCCCAGCATTTT. Translated: CASSLEPPREGNQPQHF.

V usage is TRBV5-1 and J usage is TRBJ2-3; D possibly corresponds to TRBD2 (6 bases). CDR1 SGHRS and CDR2 YFSETQ come from the germline V gene. This CDR3 has 14 residues. Trimming left V 6 bases short and J 1 base short, with 12 bases between. The CDR3 is CASTVGGGTDTQYF. The CDR3 nucleotides are TGCGCCAGCACGGTGGGAGGAGGCACAGATACGCAGTATTTT.

This chain uses TRBV7-2 with TRBJ1-3, with TRBD1 as a possible D gene (6 bases). This CDR3 is 13 amino acids long. Germline lookup yields CDR1 SGHTA and CDR2 FQGNSA. The V end was cut by 6 bases, the J end by 4 bases, with 10 bases between. The CDR3 nucleotides are TGTGCCAGCAGTCCCGGACAGGGAAACACCATATATTTT. It codes for CASSPGQGNTIYF.

This rearrangement joins TRBV5-1 to TRBJ2-7, with no clear D. Looked up from germline, CDR1 is SGHRS and CDR2 is YFSETQ. The CDR3 runs 12 residues. Trimming left V 2 bases short and J 4 bases short, with 7 bases between. In nucleotides, the CDR3 is TGCGCCAGCAGCTTAGGCAGGTACGAGCAGTACTTC. Translating gives CASSLGRYEQYF.

The V gene is TRBV2, the J gene TRBJ2-5; the D is unclear. The CDR3 runs 12 residues. V lost 6 bases and J 4 bases, leaving 9 bases between the germline ends. Per germline, CDR1 SNHLY and CDR2 FYNNEI. CDR3 sequence reads: CASRLLRETQYF. CDR3 DNA sequence: TGTGCCAGCAGGTTACTCAGAGAGACCCAGTACTTC.